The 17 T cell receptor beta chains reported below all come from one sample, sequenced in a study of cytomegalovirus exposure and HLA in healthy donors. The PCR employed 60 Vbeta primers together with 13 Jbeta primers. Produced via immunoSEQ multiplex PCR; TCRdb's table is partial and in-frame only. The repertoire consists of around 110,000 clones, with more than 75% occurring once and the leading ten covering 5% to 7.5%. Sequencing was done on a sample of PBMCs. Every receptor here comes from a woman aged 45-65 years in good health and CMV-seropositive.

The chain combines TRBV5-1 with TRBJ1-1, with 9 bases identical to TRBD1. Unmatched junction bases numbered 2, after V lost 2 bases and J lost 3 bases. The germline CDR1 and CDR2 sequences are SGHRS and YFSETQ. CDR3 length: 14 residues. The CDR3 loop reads CASSLYRGHTEAFF. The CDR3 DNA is TGCGCCAGCAGCTTATACAGGGGGCACACTGAAGCTTTCTTT.

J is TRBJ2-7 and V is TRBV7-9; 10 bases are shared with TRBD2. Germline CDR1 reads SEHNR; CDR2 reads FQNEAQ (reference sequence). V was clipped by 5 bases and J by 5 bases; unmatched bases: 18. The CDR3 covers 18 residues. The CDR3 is CASSHPLAGPSIANEQYF. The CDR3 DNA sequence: TGTGCCAGCAGCCACCCACTAGCGGGGCCCTCTATTGCCAACGAGCAGTACTTC.

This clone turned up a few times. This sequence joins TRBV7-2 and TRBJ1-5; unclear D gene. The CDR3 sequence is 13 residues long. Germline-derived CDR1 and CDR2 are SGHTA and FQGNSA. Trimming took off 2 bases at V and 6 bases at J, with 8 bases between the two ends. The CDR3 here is CASSLTTRQPQHF. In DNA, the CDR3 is TGTGCCAGCAGCTTAACTACCCGTCAGCCCCAGCATTTT.

The CDR3 nucleotides read TGCGCCAGCACCCCAATTGAGGTCGCGGCTGGGGCTTACGAGCAGTACTTC. Amino acid sequence: CASTPIEVAAGAYEQYF. The chain uses TRBV4-1 and TRBJ2-7, with a possible D match to TRBD1 (5 bases). From germline, CDR1 is MGHRA and CDR2 YSYEKL. V was pared by 7 bases and J by 4 bases, with 26 bases between. There are 17 residues in the CDR3.

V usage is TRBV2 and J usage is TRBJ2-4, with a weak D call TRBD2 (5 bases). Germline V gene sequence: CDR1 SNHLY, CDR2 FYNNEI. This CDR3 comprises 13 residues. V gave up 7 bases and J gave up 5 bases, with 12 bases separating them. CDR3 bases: TGTGCCAGCAACGGGATTCCGGAAAACATTCAGTACTTC. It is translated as CASNGIPENIQYF.

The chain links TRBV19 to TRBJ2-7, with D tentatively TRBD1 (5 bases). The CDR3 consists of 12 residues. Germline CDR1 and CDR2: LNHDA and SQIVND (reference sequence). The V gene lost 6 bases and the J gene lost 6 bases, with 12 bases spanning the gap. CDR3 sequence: CASRGEGVEQYF. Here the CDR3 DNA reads TGTGCCAGTAGAGGGGAAGGTGTCGAGCAGTACTTC.

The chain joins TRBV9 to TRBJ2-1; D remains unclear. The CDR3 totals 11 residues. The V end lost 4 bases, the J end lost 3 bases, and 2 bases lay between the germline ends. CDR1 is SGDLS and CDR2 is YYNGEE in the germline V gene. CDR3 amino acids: CASSYYNEQFF. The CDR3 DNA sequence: TGTGCCAGCAGCTACTACAATGAGCAGTTCTTC.

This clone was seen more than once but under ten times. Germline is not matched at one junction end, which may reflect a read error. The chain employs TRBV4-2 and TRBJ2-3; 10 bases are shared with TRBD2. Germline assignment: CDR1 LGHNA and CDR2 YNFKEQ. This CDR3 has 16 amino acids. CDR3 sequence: CASSQDWGLERGGTDF. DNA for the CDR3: TGTGCCAGCAGCCAAGATTGGGGTTTGGAGCGGGGGGGTACCGATTTT.

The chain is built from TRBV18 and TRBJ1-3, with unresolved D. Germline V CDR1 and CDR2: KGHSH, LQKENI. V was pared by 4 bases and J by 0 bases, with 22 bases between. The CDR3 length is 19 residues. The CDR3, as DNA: TGTGCCAGCTCACATGCTCGACGTGGAGGGCGAAGCTCTGGAAACACCATATATTTT. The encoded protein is CASSHARRGGRSSGNTIYF.

CDR3 coding DNA: TGTGCCAGCAGCATCTCGGGAGGGTTGGTTACGTATGGCTACACCTTC. Encoded protein: CASSISGGLVTYGYTF. The rearrangement links TRBV7-2 to TRBJ1-2; D ambiguous. This CDR3 contains 16 residues. The V and J ends lost 5 bases and 5 bases respectively, with 21 bases between them. In germline, CDR1 is SGHTA, CDR2 FQGNSA. The variable domain in full, completed from reference TRBV7-2 and TRBJ1-2, reads GAGVSQSPSNKVTEKGKDVELRCDPISGHTALYWYRQSLGQGLEFLIYFQGNSAPDKSGLPSDRFSAERTGGSVSTLTIQRTQQEDSAVYLCASSISGGLVTYGYTFGSGTRLTVV.

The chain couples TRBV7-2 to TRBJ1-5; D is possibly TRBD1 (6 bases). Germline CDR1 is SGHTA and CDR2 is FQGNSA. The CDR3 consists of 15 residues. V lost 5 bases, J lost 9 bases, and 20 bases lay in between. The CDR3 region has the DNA TGTGCCAGCAGCCGTAAAGGGGGTGTGGGAACGCCCCAGCATTTT. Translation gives CASSRKGGVGTPQHF.

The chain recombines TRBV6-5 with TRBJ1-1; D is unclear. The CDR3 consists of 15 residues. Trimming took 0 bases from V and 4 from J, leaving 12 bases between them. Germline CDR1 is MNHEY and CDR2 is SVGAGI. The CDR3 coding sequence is TGTGCCAGCAGTTACTCCCCAGGAGCGGGCACTGAAGCTTTCTTT. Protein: CASSYSPGAGTEAFF.

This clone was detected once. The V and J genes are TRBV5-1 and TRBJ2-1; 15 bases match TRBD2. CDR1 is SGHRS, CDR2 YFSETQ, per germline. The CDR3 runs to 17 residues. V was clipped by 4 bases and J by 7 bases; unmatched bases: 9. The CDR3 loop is CASSIGLAGGPLNEQFF. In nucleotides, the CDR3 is TGCGCCAGCAGCATCGGACTAGCGGGGGGGCCCTTGAATGAGCAGTTCTTC. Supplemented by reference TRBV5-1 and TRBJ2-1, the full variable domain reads KAGVTQTPRYLIKTRGQQVTLSCSPISGHRSVSWYQQTPGQGLQFLFEYFSETQRNKGNFPGRFSGRQFSNSRSEMNVSTLELGDSALYLCASSIGLAGGPLNEQFFGPGTRLTVL.

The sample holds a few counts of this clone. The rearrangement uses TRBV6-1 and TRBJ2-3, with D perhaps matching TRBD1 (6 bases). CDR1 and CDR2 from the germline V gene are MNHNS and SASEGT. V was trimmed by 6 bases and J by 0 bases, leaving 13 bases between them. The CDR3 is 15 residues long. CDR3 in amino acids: CASSPLTGSTDTQYF. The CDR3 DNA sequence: TGTGCCAGCAGCCCTCTGACAGGCAGCACAGATACGCAGTATTTT.

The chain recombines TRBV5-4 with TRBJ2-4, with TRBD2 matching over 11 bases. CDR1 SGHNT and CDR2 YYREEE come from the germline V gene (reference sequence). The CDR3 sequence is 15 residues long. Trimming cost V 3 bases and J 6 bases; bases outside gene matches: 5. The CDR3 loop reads CASSSTSGDRNIQYF. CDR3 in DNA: TGTGCCAGCAGCTCGACTAGCGGGGATAGAAACATTCAGTACTTC.

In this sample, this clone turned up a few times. In DNA form, the CDR3 reads TGTGCCAGCAGCCGCCGGGACACCTACACTGAAGCTTTCTTT. Protein: CASSRRDTYTEAFF. The V and J genes are TRBV6-5 and TRBJ1-1, with a tentative D call TRBD1 (6 bases). This CDR3 contains 14 residues. Between the trimmed V and J ends, which lost 6 bases and 3 bases, there was a span of 14 bases. The germline V gene encodes CDR1 MNHEY and CDR2 SVGAGI.

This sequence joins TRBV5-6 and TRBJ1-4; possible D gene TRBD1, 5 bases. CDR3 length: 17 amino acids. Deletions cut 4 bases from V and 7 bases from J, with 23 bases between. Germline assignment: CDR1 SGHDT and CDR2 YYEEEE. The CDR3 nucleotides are TGTGCCAGCAGCCCGCTGGGAACGGGGTCGGGGGGTGAAAAACTGTTTTTT. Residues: CASSPLGTGSGGEKLFF.